Shown below are 21 T cell receptor beta chains from a single sample sequenced in a study of T cell responses to AZD1222 COVID-19 vaccine. Clones were read by immunoSEQ multiplex PCR, and TCRdb kept only the in-frame ones, dropping some. The sample has over 85,000 clones, 70% to 90% seen once. The source material was peripheral blood, sampled on day 0 of AZD1222 vaccination. These receptors originate from an adult in good health.

The CDR3 here is CATSRDWTGPGGPQHF. The CDR3 nucleotides read TGTGCCACCAGCAGAGATTGGACAGGGCCTGGAGGGCCCCAGCATTTT. The chain joins TRBV15 to TRBJ1-5, with 8 nucleotides matching TRBD1. The V and J ends lost 0 bases and 9 bases, in that order; junction bases with no gene match: 10. This CDR3 region has 16 residues. Germline CDR1 reads LNHNV; CDR2 reads YYDKDF (reference sequence).

The chain carries TRBV10-2 and TRBJ1-4; no definite D call. Germline CDR1 reads WSHSY; CDR2 reads SAAADI. Trimming stripped 0 bases from V and 8 bases from J, with 7 bases between. CDR3 length: 13 residues. Here the CDR3 reads CASSESIAEKLFF. The CDR3 nucleotides read TGCGCCAGCAGTGAGTCGATAGCCGAAAAACTGTTTTTT.

The rearrangement links TRBV28 to TRBJ2-7; D assignment may be TRBD1 or TRBD2 (5 bases each). V was pared by 5 bases and J by 0 bases, with 11 bases between. Germline V gene sequence: CDR1 MDHEN, CDR2 SYDVKM. There are 14 residues in the CDR3. The CDR3 bases are TGTGCCAGCAGTACCCCCGGGACCTCCTACGAGCAGTACTTC. As protein: CASSTPGTSYEQYF.

The chain is built from TRBV5-6 and TRBJ1-6; no clear D. CDR3 length: 13 amino acids. Germline assignment: CDR1 SGHDT and CDR2 YYEEEE. Trimming stripped 3 bases from V and 9 bases from J, with 10 bases between. In DNA form, the CDR3 reads TGTGCCAGCAGCTCCCGTTTAGGTTCACCCCTCCACTTT. Translation: CASSSRLGSPLHF. The variable domain in full, completed from reference TRBV5-6 and TRBJ1-6, reads DAGVTQSPTHLIKTRGQQVTLRCSPKSGHDTVSWYQQALGQGPQFIFQYYEEEERQRGNFPDRFSGHQFPNYSSELNVNALLLGDSALYLCASSSRLGSPLHFGNGTRLTVT.

The gene calls are TRBV7-8 and TRBJ2-1; 11 bases agree with TRBD2. Germline V lookup: CDR1 SGHVS, CDR2 FQNEAQ. V dropped 2 bases and J dropped 3; count of bases not matched to a gene: 15. The CDR3 is made up of 20 amino acids. CDR3 sequence: CASSLISIAGGPSFYNEQFF. In DNA, the CDR3 is TGTGCCAGCAGCTTAATATCAATAGCGGGAGGGCCCAGTTTCTACAATGAGCAGTTCTTC.

This chain uses TRBV7-9 with TRBJ1-1; TRBD1 matches at 8 bases. The CDR3 contains 16 residues. Germline V gene data show CDR1 as SEHNR and CDR2 as FQNEAQ (reference sequence). V was clipped by 2 bases and J by 4 bases; unmatched bases: 9. CDR3 nucleotide sequence: TGTGCCAGCAGCTTAAACGTTAGAACAGGGGGCACTGAAGCTTTCTTT. Translation gives CASSLNVRTGGTEAFF.

V gene TRBV6-1 combines with J gene TRBJ1-6; D not certain. The CDR3 has 13 residues. Germline CDR1 MNHNS, CDR2 SASEGT. Trimming cost V 2 bases and J 6 bases, with 5 bases left between them. CDR3: CASSETVNSPLHF. The CDR3 DNA reads as TGTGCCAGCAGTGAAACCGTTAATTCACCCCTCCACTTT.

The rearrangement joins TRBV6-6 to TRBJ1-1; 9 nucleotides line up with TRBD1. The CDR3 contains 15 residues. The junction had 7 bases not matched to a gene; V was cut back by 4 bases and J by 4 bases. Per germline, CDR1 MNHNY and CDR2 SVGAGI (reference sequence). CDR3 sequence (DNA): TGTGCCAGCAGTTCCCGGGACAGGGCGGGCACTGAAGCTTTCTTT. This gives the protein CASSSRDRAGTEAFF.

The chain joins TRBV28 to TRBJ1-4, with 8 bases that match TRBD1. Germline CDR1 is MDHEN and CDR2 is SYDVKM. V dropped 5 bases and J dropped 7; count of bases not matched to a gene: 9. The CDR3 contains 15 residues. CDR3 loop: CASSPNRGTGEKLFF. The CDR3 DNA reads TGTGCCAGCAGTCCTAACAGGGGGACAGGTGAAAAACTGTTTTTT.

This chain uses TRBV6-1 with TRBJ2-2; perhaps D is TRBD1 or TRBD2 (5 bases each). The CDR3 consists of 16 residues. The germline gives CDR1 MNHNS, CDR2 SASEGT. V lost 0 bases and J 6 bases, leaving 14 bases between the germline ends. CDR3 sequence reads: CASSEAGAGSPGELFF. CDR3 sequence (DNA): TGTGCCAGCAGTGAAGCTGGGGCAGGGAGTCCCGGGGAGCTGTTTTTT.

This clone was recorded a few times. V gene TRBV3-1 (or the pseudogene TRBV3-2) combines with J gene TRBJ1-6; the D is unclear. The CDR3 covers 17 residues. With 0 bases removed from V and 8 bases from J, the gap between germline ends came to 17 bases. The germline gives CDR1 LGHDT, CDR2 YNNKEL (reference sequence). The CDR3 DNA follows: TGTGCCAGCAGCCAAGATTCCCCAGGCGACCCTTATTCACCCCTCCACTTT. Translation gives CASSQDSPGDPYSPLHF.

The chain couples TRBV7-2 to TRBJ2-1; tentatively, D is TRBD1 (6 bases). The ends were cut back, 4 bases at V and 9 bases at J, with 13 bases in the middle. Germline V gene lookup returns CDR1 SGHTA and CDR2 FQGNSA. The CDR3 has 13 amino acids. The CDR3 is CASSSGVTGEQFF. Here the CDR3 DNA reads TGTGCCAGCAGCTCAGGGGTCACCGGTGAGCAGTTCTTC.

This clone was counted only a few times. The gene calls are TRBV5-1 and TRBJ2-3, with 9 positions matching TRBD2. CDR3 length equals 16 residues. The V and J ends lost 2 bases and 5 bases, in that order; junction bases with no gene match: 9. Germline CDR1 is SGHRS and CDR2 is YFSETQ. The CDR3 is CASSLERGAYVDTQYF. The CDR3 DNA reads as TGCGCCAGCAGCTTAGAGCGGGGGGCTTATGTAGATACGCAGTATTTT.

The chain combines TRBV7-9 with TRBJ1-1; 11 bases are shared with TRBD1. This CDR3 is built from 13 residues. The V segment lost 5 bases and the J segment 5 bases; nucleotides outside the gene matches: 1. Germline V gives CDR1 SEHNR, CDR2 FQNEAQ (reference sequence). The CDR3 protein is CASSGQGATEAFF. The DNA of the CDR3 is TGTGCCAGCAGCGGACAGGGGGCAACTGAAGCTTTCTTT.

The V gene is TRBV3-1 (or the pseudogene TRBV3-2), the J gene TRBJ2-5; tentative D call: TRBD2 (7 bases). V was trimmed by 7 bases and J by 0 bases, leaving 12 bases between them. The germline V gene encodes CDR1 LGHDT and CDR2 YNNKEL (reference sequence). The CDR3 is 14 amino acids. The CDR3 bases are TGTGCCAGCACCAGGGAGGGGGACCAAGAGACCCAGTACTTC. Encoded protein: CASTREGDQETQYF.

The chain is built from TRBV3-1 (or the pseudogene TRBV3-2) and TRBJ2-5; D might be TRBD1 (6 bases). Trimming shortened V by 6 bases and J by 1 base, and 9 bases separated the two germline ends. The CDR3 consists of 13 residues. Looked up from germline, CDR1 is LGHDT and CDR2 is YNNKEL (reference sequence). DNA for the CDR3: TGTGCCAGCAGGCCACAGGGCCAAGAGACCCAGTACTTC. Amino acid sequence: CASRPQGQETQYF.

The chain recombines TRBV29-1 with TRBJ2-3; 9 bases match TRBD1. The CDR3 runs to 14 residues. Germline-derived CDR1 and CDR2 are SQVTM and ANQGSEA. The V segment lost 8 bases and the J segment 6 bases; nucleotides outside the gene matches: 12. CDR3 sequence reads: CSLSLQGATDTQYF. The DNA for the CDR3 is TGCAGCCTCAGTTTACAGGGGGCAACGGATACGCAGTATTTT.

This chain joins TRBV28 and TRBJ1-2, with D possibly TRBD1 on 6 matching bases. The CDR3 consists of 15 residues. V was clipped by 5 bases and J by 2 bases, with 15 bases between them. Germline CDR1 and CDR2: MDHEN and SYDVKM. CDR3 protein: CASSPQDRINYGYTF. CDR3 DNA: TGTGCCAGCAGTCCCCAAGACAGGATCAACTATGGCTACACCTTC.

This clone was picked up a small number of times. The V gene is TRBV5-4, the J gene TRBJ1-1; D is possibly TRBD1 (6 bases). Germline V gives CDR1 SGHNT, CDR2 YYREEE (reference sequence). Trimming removed 4 bases from V and 0 bases from J, with 13 bases in between. CDR3 size: 15 residues. The CDR3 nucleotides are TGTGCCAGCAGCCTCCCGGGGGCCATGAACACTGAAGCTTTCTTT. It yields the protein CASSLPGAMNTEAFF.

This chain links TRBV27 with TRBJ2-7; D call uncertain. Per germline, CDR1 MNHEY and CDR2 SMNVEV (reference sequence). The V end lost 3 bases, the J end lost 5 bases, and 20 bases lay between the germline ends. The CDR3 loop spans 16 amino acids. CDR3 residues: CASSLPMDPPGDEQYF. The CDR3 coding sequence is TGTGCCAGCAGTTTGCCAATGGACCCCCCAGGCGACGAGCAGTACTTC.

This chain links TRBV28 with TRBJ2-2; 8 nucleotides match TRBD2. V dropped 7 bases and J dropped 7; count of bases not matched to a gene: 11. Germline CDR1 is MDHEN and CDR2 is SYDVKM. The CDR3 runs 15 residues. In DNA, the CDR3 is TGTGCCAGCAACCCCGGGGGGGTGCGTGACGGGGAGCTGTTTTTT. Translation gives CASNPGGVRDGELFF.